Listed below are T cell receptor beta chains from one sample, sequenced in a study of metastatic and nonmetastatic thyroid tumors. TCRdb called clones again from the PCR reads with MiXCR. The repertoire includes 8,000 to 10,000 clones, roughly 31% of them detected once, and 16% sits in the top ten. The sequenced material came from adjacent normal tissue. The receptors shown here come from a female donor with papillary thyroid cancer or a benign thyroid nodule (not recorded which). Some clones in this sample may be carry-over from other donors' samples. CDR3s include the opening cysteine and the closing phenylalanine or tryptophan. The D gene is left open where the match is weak. Clone size is not always given. Where it is, it says once, few, many or a class for expanded clones.

TRBD1	few	TRBV28	TRBJ1-4	CASSLGRGRNGKLSF	TGTGCCAGCAGTCTCGGGAGGGGGCGGAATGGAAAACTGTCTTTT
.	few	TRBV11-3	TRBJ2-7	CASSRSYEQYF	TGTGCCAGCAGCCGCTCCTACGAGCAGTACTTC
TRBD1	.	TRBV5-1	TRBJ2-7	CASSLARTGTYEQYF	TGCGCCAGCAGCTTGGCCAGGACAGGTACCTACGAGCAGTACTTC
TRBD2	few	TRBV7-8	TRBJ2-1	CASSLVGLAGDYNEQFF	TGTGCCAGCAGCTTAGTAGGACTAGCGGGAGACTACAATGAGCAGTTCTTC
.	few	TRBV29-1	TRBJ1-1	CSVDFGRGAFF	TGCAGCGTTGACTTCGGGAGAGGAGCTTTCTTT
TRBD1	few	TRBV12-3/TRBV12-4	TRBJ1-2	CASSPGQGAHGYTF	TGTGCCAGCAGTCCGGGACAGGGGGCTCATGGCTACACCTTC
.	few	TRBV6-2/TRBV6-3	TRBJ2-5	CASSSRVRQTSETQYF	TGTGCCAGCAGTTCCAGAGTGAGACAGACCTCAGAGACCCAGTACTTC
TRBD1	few	TRBV24-1	TRBJ1-2	CATIYPGTVKGYTF	TGTGCCACCATTTACCCAGGGACAGTCAAAGGCTACACCTTC
.	.	TRBV11-2	TRBJ1-5	CASSLSPPPAGWNQPQHF	TGTGCCAGCAGCTTATCCCCCCCTCCCGCAGGGTGGAATCAGCCCCAGCATTTT
.	.	TRBV20-1	TRBJ2-7	CSAREAEGLYEQYF	TGCAGTGCTAGAGAGGCGGAGGGACTCTACGAGCAGTACTTC
TRBD1	few	TRBV6-1	TRBJ1-1	CASSERGQGPEAFF	TGTGCCAGCAGTGAAAGGGGACAGGGACCTGAAGCTTTCTTT
TRBD1	few	TRBV12-3/TRBV12-4	TRBJ1-1	CASSLDRGGNTEAFF	TGTGCCAGCAGTTTAGACAGGGGAGGGAACACTGAAGCTTTCTTT
.	.	TRBV2	TRBJ2-6	CASSGFFSGSNVLTF	TGTGCCAGCAGTGGCTTCTTCTCTGGGTCCAACGTCCTGACTTTC
.	many	TRBV18	TRBJ2-3	CASSPPFGELEDTQYF	TGTGCCAGCTCACCACCGTTTGGGGAATTGGAAGATACGCAGTATTTT
.	large	TRBV11-3	TRBJ2-1	CASSARLGGSYNEQFF	TGTGCCAGCAGCGCACGACTCGGCGGCTCCTACAATGAGCAGTTCTTC
TRBD2	many	TRBV5-8	TRBJ2-7	CASSFVLAGSYEQYF	TGTGCCAGCAGCTTCGTCCTAGCGGGGTCCTACGAGCAGTACTTC
TRBD2	.	TRBV11-2	TRBJ2-1	CASSKTSGQGNEQFF	TGTGCCAGCAGCAAAACTAGCGGGCAGGGCAATGAGCAGTTCTTC
TRBD2	few	TRBV27	TRBJ2-7	CASSYLGGLADFYEQYF	TGTGCCAGCAGTTATCTGGGGGGACTAGCTGATTTCTACGAGCAGTACTTC
TRBD1	.	TRBV11-2	TRBJ1-1	CASSTGTVSEAFF	TGTGCCAGCAGCACGGGGACAGTTAGTGAAGCTTTCTTT
.	.	TRBV6-2/TRBV6-3	TRBJ2-2	CASRDGELFF	TGTGCCAGCAGGGACGGGGAGCTGTTTTTT
.	few	TRBV27	TRBJ1-1	CASSSTRSLGYTEAFF	TGTGCCAGCAGCTCCACGAGGTCCCTGGGATACACTGAAGCTTTCTTT
.	few	TRBV6-5	TRBJ1-1	CASSYSTGGTEAFF	TGTGCCAGCAGTTACTCGACTGGGGGGACTGAAGCTTTCTTT
TRBD2	medium-sized	TRBV27	TRBJ2-3	CASSLLGTSGRTRQYF	TGTGCCAGCAGTTTATTAGGGACTAGCGGGAGGACTCGGCAGTATTTT
.	large	TRBV2	TRBJ2-7	CASRSGQGVDEQYF	TGTGCCAGCAGGTCCGGGCAGGGCGTGGACGAGCAGTACTTC
TRBD2	.	TRBV6-1	TRBJ2-7	CASSEGGGFYEQYF	TGTGCCAGCAGTGAAGGCGGGGGGTTCTACGAGCAGTACTTC
TRBD1	few	TRBV25-1	TRBJ1-5	CASPSGTDNQPQHF	TGTGCCAGTCCCTCCGGGACAGACAATCAGCCCCAGCATTTT
.	few	TRBV4-1	TRBJ2-7	CASSRGTDTSYEQYF	TGCGCCAGCAGCCGCGGGACAGATACTTCCTACGAGCAGTACTTC
TRBD1	.	TRBV5-1	TRBJ1-6	CASSSPGGDDSPLHF	TGCGCCAGCAGCTCACCAGGGGGAGATGATTCACCCCTCCACTTT
.	few	TRBV24-1	TRBJ1-1	CATSANRDTEAFF	TGTGCCACCAGTGCGAACAGAGACACTGAAGCTTTCTTT
.	.	TRBV2	TRBJ1-2	CASIGAEGPGAGYTF	TGTGCCAGCATCGGGGCGGAGGGACCGGGAGCTGGCTACACCTTC
TRBD1	few	TRBV6-1	TRBJ2-1	CASSVRIHSGTGVDEQFF	TGTGCCAGCAGTGTACGAATTCACTCCGGGACAGGGGTCGATGAGCAGTTCTTC
TRBD2	medium-sized	TRBV7-6	TRBJ2-7	CASSLTSGRDYEQYF	TGTGCCAGCAGCTTAACTAGCGGGAGGGACTACGAGCAGTACTTC
.	.	TRBV6-1	TRBJ1-1	CASTSLQGLGTTEAFF	TGTGCCAGCACCTCCCTACAGGGTTTGGGTACCACTGAAGCTTTCTTT
.	large	TRBV12-3/TRBV12-4	TRBJ2-7	CASSRTGYEQYF	TGTGCCAGCAGTCGGACTGGCTACGAGCAGTACTTC
TRBD1	few	TRBV28	TRBJ2-3	CASRRQGTDTQYF	TGTGCCAGCAGACGTCAGGGGACAGATACTCAGTATTTT
TRBD1	.	TRBV19	TRBJ2-3	CATRDRGRPSSTDTQYF	TGTGCCACCAGGGACAGGGGGAGACCCTCTAGCACAGATACGCAGTATTTT
.	.	TRBV6-1	TRBJ2-2	CASSPTGSNGELFF	TGTGCCAGCAGTCCGACGGGTAGCAACGGGGAGCTGTTTTTT
TRBD2	.	TRBV6-4	TRBJ2-1	CASSPGLAANEQFF	TGTGCCAGCAGTCCGGGACTAGCGGCCAATGAGCAGTTCTTC
.	.	TRBV7-6	TRBJ2-6	CASSLVARSGANVLTF	TGTGCCAGCAGCTTAGTAGCTCGCTCTGGGGCCAACGTCCTGACTTTC
.	.	TRBV6-1	TRBJ2-7	CASRMTPALEQYF	TGTGCCAGCAGAATGACACCGGCCCTCGAGCAGTACTTC
TRBD2	.	TRBV20-1	TRBJ2-7	CSAQQVDRTTSGRAHEQYF	TGCAGTGCTCAACAAGTGGACAGGACGACTAGCGGGAGGGCCCACGAGCAGTACTTC
TRBD2	.	TRBV18	TRBJ2-7	CASSPGLAGESYEQYF	TGTGCCAGCTCACCGGGACTAGCGGGAGAATCCTACGAGCAGTACTTC
.	.	TRBV4-1	TRBJ1-5	CASSQVTGSNQPQHF	TGCGCCAGCAGCCAAGTTACAGGTAGCAATCAGCCCCAGCATTTT
.	few	TRBV20-1	TRBJ2-1	CSARADSMGLQVEQFF	TGCAGTGCTAGAGCGGACTCAATGGGTTTACAAGTTGAGCAGTTCTTC